These 17 T cell receptor beta chains came from one sample sequenced in a study of a mutant IDH1 vaccine in newly diagnosed glioma. Repertoires were generated with immunoSEQ multiplex PCR, while TCRdb's copy carries only in-frame clones and drops some. The table has under 55,000 clones, around 90% seen once. These receptors lack a known antigen. Described time point: week 11, during vaccination. The vaccine gave 300 ug of a 20-mer mutant IDH1 peptide subcutaneously per dose. Source: PBMCs, taken from a glioma patient whose treatment included an IDH1 peptide vaccine. The receptor source for this set is a man in his fifties with glioma.

This chain joins TRBV30 and TRBJ2-7; 10 bases are a match to TRBD2. After removal of 2 bases from V and 4 bases from J, the junction contained 5 bases not matched to a gene. The CDR3 runs to 14 residues. Looked up from germline, CDR1 is GTSNPN and CDR2 is SVGIG (reference sequence). The CDR3 DNA is TGTGCCTGGAGTAGCGGGAGGGCGGGGTACGAGCAGTACTTC. Translating it yields CAWSSGRAGYEQYF.

J is TRBJ1-1 and V is TRBV25-1; 7 nucleotides align to TRBD1. CDR1 is MGHDK and CDR2 is SYGVNS in the germline V gene. The CDR3 runs to 13 residues. Trimming at V came to 6 bases and at J to 7 bases, leaving 8 bases not matched to a gene. The CDR3 nucleotides are TGTGCCAGCAGCCGCAGGGGGTGGGATGAAGCTTTCTTT. Translation: CASSRRGWDEAFF.

V gene TRBV5-4 combines with J gene TRBJ1-2; D call uncertain. Per germline, CDR1 SGHNT and CDR2 YYREEE (reference sequence). Trimming stripped 4 bases from V and 8 bases from J, with 12 bases between. This CDR3 comprises 12 residues. In DNA form, the CDR3 reads TGTGCCAGCAGCCCCCACGATATGGGCTACACCTTC. It translates to CASSPHDMGYTF.

The rearrangement uses TRBV5-5 and TRBJ1-1; 7 bases align to TRBD1. This CDR3 contains 16 residues. Per the germline V gene, CDR1 is SGHKS and CDR2 is YYEKEE (reference sequence). With 0 bases clipped from V and 0 bases from J, the junction kept 5 bases outside the gene matches. The DNA of the CDR3 is TGTGCCAGCAGCTTGGTTCTTGGACAGGTGAACACTGAAGCTTTCTTT. Amino acid sequence: CASSLVLGQVNTEAFF.

The chain recombines TRBV7-6 with TRBJ1-1, with 8 bases lining up with TRBD1. Trimming removed 2 bases from V and 0 bases from J; junction bases left unmatched: 8. This CDR3 has 17 residues. Germline loops: CDR1 SGHVS, CDR2 FNYEAQ. The CDR3 spells CASSLIAAGGMNTEAFF. The CDR3 DNA is TGTGCCAGCAGCTTAATTGCCGCAGGGGGCATGAACACTGAAGCTTTCTTT.

The gene calls are TRBV29-1 and TRBJ2-7; 9 nucleotides agree with TRBD1. This CDR3 is built from 16 residues. From germline, CDR1 is SQVTM and CDR2 ANQGSEA. After removal of 3 bases from V and 3 bases from J, the junction contained 12 bases not matched to a gene. CDR3 DNA: TGCAGCGTTGAGGATCCGGGACAGGGTAGAGGCTACGAGCAGTACTTC. This gives the protein CSVEDPGQGRGYEQYF.

V usage is TRBV4-2 and J usage is TRBJ1-2; D unclear. CDR1 LGHNA and CDR2 YNFKEQ come from the germline V gene. The V end was cut by 0 bases, the J end by 0 bases, with 8 bases between. The CDR3 consists of 15 residues. The CDR3 DNA is TGTGCCAGCAGCCAAGATCATACAGCTAACTATGGCTACACCTTC. Amino acid sequence: CASSQDHTANYGYTF.

The chain carries TRBV5-1 and TRBJ1-4; D is perhaps TRBD1 (6 bases). CDR3 size: 16 residues. Germline CDR1 and CDR2: SGHRS and YFSETQ. V was shortened by 1 base and J by 0 bases, with 10 bases between the two germline ends. CDR3 residues: CASSLQAGATNEKLFF. The CDR3 DNA is TGCGCCAGCAGCTTGCAGGCAGGGGCAACTAATGAAAAACTGTTTTTT. The full variable domain, completed using reference TRBV5-1 and TRBJ1-4, is KAGVTQTPRYLIKTRGQQVTLSCSPISGHRSVSWYQQTPGQGLQFLFEYFSETQRNKGNFPGRFSGRQFSNSRSEMNVSTLELGDSALYLCASSLQAGATNEKLFFGSGTQLSVL.

The rearrangement links TRBV5-5 to TRBJ2-2; 7 nucleotides agree with TRBD2. Germline CDR1 reads SGHKS; CDR2 reads YYEKEE (reference sequence). The V gene end was trimmed by 3 bases and the J gene end by 2 bases; junction bases not matched to a gene: 4. The CDR3 contains 15 residues. Written as DNA, the CDR3 is TGTGCCAGCAGCTGGGGCGGGGGTAACACCGGGGAGCTGTTTTTT. It yields the protein CASSWGGGNTGELFF.

This clone was observed a single time. The rearrangement links TRBV4-1 to TRBJ1-4; D unresolved. V was clipped by 1 base and J by 0 bases, with 18 bases between them. The CDR3 contains 19 residues. Germline V gene lookup returns CDR1 MGHRA and CDR2 YSYEKL. CDR3 DNA sequence: TGCGCCAGCAGCCAAGCTGGCACATTACCCCTCGCAACTAATGAAAAACTGTTTTTT. This sequence encodes CASSQAGTLPLATNEKLFF.

This clone has a handful of counts. The CDR3 bases are TGTGCCAGCAAGGAGGGGCCCTATTATGGCTACACCTTC. Encoded protein: CASKEGPYYGYTF. The chain uses TRBV2 and TRBJ1-2; maybe TRBD1 (5 bases). V was pared by 7 bases and J by 5 bases, with 14 bases between. CDR1 SNHLY and CDR2 FYNNEI come from the germline V gene. The CDR3 contains 13 residues.

V and J are TRBV9 and TRBJ2-1; 12 bases are shared with TRBD2. The V segment lost 0 bases and the J segment 2 bases; nucleotides outside the gene matches: 6. CDR3 length: 18 residues. Germline CDR1 and CDR2: SGDLS and YYNGEE. CDR3 DNA: TGTGCCAGCAGCGTAGTTGGACTAGCGGGACCTCCCTACAATGAGCAGTTCTTC. Amino acid sequence: CASSVVGLAGPPYNEQFF. Full variable domain (rest looked up from reference TRBV9 and TRBJ2-1): DSGVTQTPKHLITATGQRVTLRCSPRSGDLSVYWYQQSLDQGLQFLIQYYNGEERAKGNILERFSAQQFPDLHSELNLSSLELGDSALYFCASSVVGLAGPPYNEQFFGPGTRLTVL.

V and J are TRBV19 and TRBJ1-2; 12 positions agree with TRBD1. Germline V gene sequence: CDR1 LNHDA, CDR2 SQIVND (reference sequence). J was trimmed by 4 bases and V by 3 bases; bases with no gene match: 6. This CDR3 contains 16 residues. CDR3 DNA sequence: TGTGCCAGTAGTATTAGCGGGACAGGGGGCGTCTATGGCTACACCTTC. Protein: CASSISGTGGVYGYTF. Filled out from reference TRBV19 and TRBJ1-2, the complete variable domain reads DGGITQSPKYLFRKEGQNVTLSCEQNLNHDAMYWYRQDPGQGLRLIYYSQIVNDFQKGDIAEGYSVSREKKESFPLTVTSAQKNPTAFYLCASSISGTGGVYGYTFGSGTRLTVV.

The genes are TRBV6-5 and TRBJ1-1; 8 bases are a match to TRBD1. This CDR3 contains 15 residues. CDR1 and CDR2 (germline): MNHEY, SVGAGI. With 1 base clipped from V and 4 bases from J, the junction kept 5 bases outside the gene matches. CDR3 DNA: TGTGCCAGCAGTTACTGGACAGGGTTGCCCACTGAAGCTTTCTTT. This encodes CASSYWTGLPTEAFF.

This sequence joins TRBV6-1 and TRBJ2-3; D is possibly TRBD2 (7 bases). Germline V CDR1 and CDR2: MNHNS, SASEGT. The V and J ends lost 8 bases and 2 bases respectively, with 14 bases between them. The CDR3 is 14 residues long. This chain's CDR3 is CASLRRGPTDTQYF. Here the CDR3 DNA reads TGTGCCAGCCTTCGGCGGGGGCCCACAGATACGCAGTATTTT.

V usage is TRBV10-2 and J usage is TRBJ1-1, with D uncertain. The CDR3 totals 12 residues. Germline assignment: CDR1 WSHSY and CDR2 SAAADI. Trimming took off 2 bases at V and 2 bases at J, with 3 bases between the two ends. CDR3 bases: TGCGCCAGCAGTGAGGTCAACACTGAAGCTTTCTTT. It codes for CASSEVNTEAFF.

In nucleotides, the CDR3 is TGTGCCAGCAGTTTAGGGGGCAGTTTCGCCTACGAGCAGTACTTC. Translated: CASSLGGSFAYEQYF. This chain links TRBV28 with TRBJ2-7; possibly TRBD1 for D (6 bases). Germline loops: CDR1 MDHEN, CDR2 SYDVKM. V was pared by 2 bases and J by 2 bases, with 13 bases between. The CDR3 totals 15 residues.